The following is a T cell receptor beta chain sequence with its context. Germline assignment: CDR1 SGHRS and CDR2 YFSETQ. The CDR3 has 15 amino acids. V was trimmed by 5 bases and J by 0 bases, leaving 12 bases between them. Sequenced by immunoSEQ multiplex PCR; TCRdb stores in-frame clones only, minus some. The sample lists 20,000 to 25,000 clones, approximately 80% occurring once. The data belong to a study of CD4+ T cells in melanoma. Source material: cells from a culture (not recorded whether cultured in vitro). The V and J genes are TRBV5-1 and TRBJ2-4, with a possible D match to TRBD2 (5 bases). This TCR came from a human donor with melanoma. CDR3 nucleotide sequence: TGCGCCAGCAGAGCCTACGGACTAGCCAAAAACATTCAGTACTTC. As protein: CASRAYGLAKNIQYF.